This T cell receptor (beta chain) originates from a study of T cells after yellow fever vaccination. The CDR3 sequence is 13 residues long. Germline V lookup: CDR1 SSHAT, CDR2 FNYEAQ (reference sequence). The study, taken as a whole, reports: Post-booster repertoires contained most primary-vaccination clones again (around 97% CD4, less than 90% CD8). Though it reached lower strength, the secondary response hit its peak faster, day 5 versus 15.

Remarks on this clonotype: Antigen: not known. A read error may produce the germline difference seen at one junction end.

UMIs were added to TCR cDNA along with a universal primer site when it was made by 5'RACE template switching. A single record per CDR3 protein comes from TCRdb applying MiXCR to the 5' RACE reads. The profile shows 120,000 or so distinct CDR3 sequences, 7.5% to 10% of them singletons. V gene TRBV7-7 combines with J gene TRBJ1-1; no clear D. This receptor was taken from a man aged 18 to 29 who received the YFV17D yellow fever vaccine. Source: CD8+ T cells sorted from PBMCs, taken on the day of the yellow fever booster vaccination. In nucleotides, the CDR3 is TGTGCTAGCAGCTTATCCAGCGGCACTGAAGCTTTCTTT. Its translation: CASSLSSGTEAFF.